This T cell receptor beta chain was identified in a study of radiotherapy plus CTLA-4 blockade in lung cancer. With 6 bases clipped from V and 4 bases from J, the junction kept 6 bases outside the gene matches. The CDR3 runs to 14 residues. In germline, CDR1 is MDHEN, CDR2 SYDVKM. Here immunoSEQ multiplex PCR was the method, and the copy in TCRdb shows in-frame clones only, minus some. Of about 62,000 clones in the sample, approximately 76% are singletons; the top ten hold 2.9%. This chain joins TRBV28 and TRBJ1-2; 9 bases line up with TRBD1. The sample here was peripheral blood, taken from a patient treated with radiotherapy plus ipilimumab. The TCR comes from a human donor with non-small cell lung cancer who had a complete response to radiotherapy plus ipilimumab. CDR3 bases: TGTGCCAGCAGGGGGACAGGGAGGACCTATGGCTACACCTTC. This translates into CASRGTGRTYGYTF.